This T cell receptor (beta chain) was captured in a study of cytomegalovirus exposure and HLA in healthy donors. Overall study: Out of 150 million to 200 million T cells, an earlier analysis found some 120 million unique TCR beta sequences in total.

The CDR3 consists of 15 residues. From germline, CDR1 is SEHNR and CDR2 FQNEAQ (reference sequence). In its sample, this clone was seen a few times. The antigen remains undetermined. At one end the junction does not follow the germline gene, possibly because of a read error. Findings of the study overall: Presence/absence analyses rested on an assumption that sequencing depth was roughly uniform across donors. Earlier analysis yielded a pattern in which most TCR beta V segments were productive about 87% or about 30% of the time.

The PCR was carried out with 60 Vbeta primers and 13 Jbeta primers. As processed by the authors: Counted up in a later analysis, unique TCR beta chains came to 65 million to 80 million, with around 10 million shared. Method: immunoSEQ multiplex PCR; TCRdb's copy keeps in-frame clones and lacks some. The V and J calls and clone size are taken from that table; D and trimming were inferred from the DNA. This table has 150,000 to 180,000 clones, 80% appearing once. The sequenced material came from PBMCs. This chain uses TRBV7-9 with TRBJ1-1; 10 bases align to TRBD1. This TCR derives from a man younger than 45 in good health and CMV-seropositive. The CDR3 loop is CSSLLQGQGVAEAFF. The CDR3, as DNA: TGTTCCAGCCTATTACAAGGACAGGGGGTGGCGGAAGCTTTCTTT.